This TCR beta chain was retrieved from a study of OX40 agonist ivuxolimab in advanced cancers. The CDR3 runs 14 residues. With 0 bases removed from V and 10 bases from J, the gap between germline ends came to 11 bases. CDR1 and CDR2 from the germline V gene are SGHRS and YFSETQ. The protocol was immunoSEQ multiplex PCR, while the TCRdb copy is restricted to in-frame clones and leaves out a portion. The table has about 16,000 clones, over 75% seen once; the top ten hold 29%. This clone was seen a single time. The source is an adult with an advanced solid tumor such as melanoma, head and neck, liver or kidney cancer. The specimen comprised CD4+ or CD8+ T cells sorted from blood, sampled in a trial of the OX40 agonist ivuxolimab. The chain carries TRBV5-1 and TRBJ1-6; D gene unclear. The CDR3 DNA reads TGCGCCAGCAGCTTGGAGGCAGTGGGGTCACCCCTCCACTTT. This codes for CASSLEAVGSPLHF.